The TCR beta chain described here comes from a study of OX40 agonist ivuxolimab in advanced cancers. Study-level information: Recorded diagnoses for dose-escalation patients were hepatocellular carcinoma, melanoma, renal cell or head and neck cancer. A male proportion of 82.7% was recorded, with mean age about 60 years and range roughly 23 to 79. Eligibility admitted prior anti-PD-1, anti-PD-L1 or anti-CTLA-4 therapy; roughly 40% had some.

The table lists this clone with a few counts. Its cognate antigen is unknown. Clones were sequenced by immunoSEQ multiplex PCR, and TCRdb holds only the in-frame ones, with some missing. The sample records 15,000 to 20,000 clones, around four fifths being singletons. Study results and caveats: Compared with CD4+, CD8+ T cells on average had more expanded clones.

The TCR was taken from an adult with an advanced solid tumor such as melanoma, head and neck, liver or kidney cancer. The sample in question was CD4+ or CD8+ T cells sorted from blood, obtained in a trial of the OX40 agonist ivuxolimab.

CDR3 protein: CASSLGADSYEQYF. In DNA, the CDR3 is TGTGCCAGCTCTCTCGGCGCGGACTCCTACGAGCAGTACTTC. This sequence joins TRBV18 and TRBJ2-7; no clear D gene. The CDR3 loop spans 14 amino acids. CDR1 is KGHSH, CDR2 LQKENI, per germline. Between the trimmed V and J ends, which lost 6 bases and 0 bases, there was a span of 12 bases.